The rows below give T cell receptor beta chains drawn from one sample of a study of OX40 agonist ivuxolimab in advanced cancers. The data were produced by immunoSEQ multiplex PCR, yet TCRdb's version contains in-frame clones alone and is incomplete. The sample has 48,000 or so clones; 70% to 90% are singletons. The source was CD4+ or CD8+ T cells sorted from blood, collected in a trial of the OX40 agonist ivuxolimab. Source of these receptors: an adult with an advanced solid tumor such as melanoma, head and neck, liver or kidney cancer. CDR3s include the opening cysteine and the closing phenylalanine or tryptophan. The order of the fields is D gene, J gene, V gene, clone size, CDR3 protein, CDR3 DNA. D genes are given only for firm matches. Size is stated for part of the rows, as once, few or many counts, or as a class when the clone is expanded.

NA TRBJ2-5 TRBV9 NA CASSDSGTSQETQYF TGTGCCAGCAGCGACTCCGGGACTTCGCAAGAGACCCAGTACTTC
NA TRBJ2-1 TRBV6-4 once CASSDLVGFVQFF TGTGCCAGCAGTGATCTGGTGGGCTTTGTGCAGTTCTTC
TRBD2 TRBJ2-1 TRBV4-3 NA CASSQVRDYLSTSSYNEQFF TGCGCCAGCAGCCAAGTTAGGGACTACCTATCCACTTCCTCCTACAATGAGCAGTTCTTC
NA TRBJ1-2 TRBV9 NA CASSSSLGGGYTF TGTGCCAGCAGCTCCTCATTGGGGGGTGGCTACACCTTC
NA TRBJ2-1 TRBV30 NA CAWSVPWAATYNEQFF TGTGCCTGGAGTGTACCCTGGGCGGCCACCTACAATGAGCAGTTCTTC
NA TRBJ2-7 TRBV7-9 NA CASSLGPSEQYF TGTGCCAGCAGCTTAGGACCGAGCGAGCAGTACTTC
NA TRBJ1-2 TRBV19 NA CASGTFGAPGSGYTF TGTGCCAGTGGTACTTTTGGGGCTCCAGGATCTGGCTACACCTTC
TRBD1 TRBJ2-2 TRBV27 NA CASQTGPNTGELFF TGTGCCAGCCAGACAGGGCCGAACACCGGGGAGCTGTTTTTT
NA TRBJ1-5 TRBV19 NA CASKGDQPQHF TGTGCCAGTAAGGGGGATCAGCCCCAGCATTTT
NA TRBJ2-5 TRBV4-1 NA CASSGAGGYQETQYF TGCGCCAGCAGCGGTGCAGGGGGGTACCAAGAGACCCAGTACTTC
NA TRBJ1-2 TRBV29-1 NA CSVRTNYGYTF TGCAGCGTCCGTACTAACTATGGCTACACCTTC
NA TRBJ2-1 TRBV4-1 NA CASSQGGNEQFF TGCGCCAGCAGCCAAGGGGGCAATGAGCAGTTCTTC
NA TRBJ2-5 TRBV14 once CASSQEFGTEETQYF TGTGCCAGCAGCCAAGAATTTGGGACTGAAGAGACCCAGTACTTC
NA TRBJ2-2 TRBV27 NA CASSLQQVGAGELFF TGTGCCAGCAGTTTACAGCAGGTGGGGGCCGGGGAGCTGTTTTTT
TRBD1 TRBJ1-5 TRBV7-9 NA CASSRLTGDYIGNQPQHF TGTGCCAGCAGCAGATTGACAGGGGACTATATTGGCAATCAGCCCCAGCATTTT
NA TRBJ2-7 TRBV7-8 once CASSRHQGNYEQYF TGTGCCAGCAGCCGGCATCAGGGTAACTACGAGCAGTACTTC
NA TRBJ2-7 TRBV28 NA CASSPGDYEQYF TGTGCCAGCAGTCCAGGGGACTACGAGCAGTACTTC
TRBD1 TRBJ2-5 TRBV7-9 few CASSSTGGLETQYF TGTGCCAGCAGCTCGACAGGGGGTTTGGAGACCCAGTACTTC
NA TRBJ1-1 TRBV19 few CASSILAEAFF TGTGCCAGTAGTATTTTGGCTGAAGCTTTCTTT
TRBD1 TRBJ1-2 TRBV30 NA CASIQGSSGYGYTF TGTGCCTCCATACAGGGGTCTTCGGGCTATGGCTACACCTTC
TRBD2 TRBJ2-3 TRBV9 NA CASSASGGAGDTQYF TGTGCCAGCAGCGCTAGCGGGGGGGCGGGAGATACGCAGTATTTT
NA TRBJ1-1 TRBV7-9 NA CASSPEGGHTEAFF TGTGCCAGCAGCCCCGAGGGGGGGCACACTGAAGCTTTCTTT
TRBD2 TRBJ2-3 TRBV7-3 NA CASSPLAGGLTDTQYF TGTGCCAGCAGCCCACTAGCGGGGGGGCTCACAGATACGCAGTATTTT
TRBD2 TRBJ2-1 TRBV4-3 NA CASSQAAGGVTYNEQFF TGCGCCAGCAGCCAAGCCGCGGGGGGGGTCACCTACAATGAGCAGTTCTTC
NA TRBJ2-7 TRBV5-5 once CASSWRDSSYEQYF TGTGCCAGCAGCTGGCGGGACAGCTCCTACGAGCAGTACTTC
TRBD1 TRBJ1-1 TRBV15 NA CATIDRDRGNTEAFF TGTGCCACCATCGACAGGGACAGGGGGAACACTGAAGCTTTCTTT
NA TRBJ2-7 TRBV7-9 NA CASSGGLPYEQYF TGTGCCAGCAGTGGGGGCTTACCCTACGAGCAGTACTTC
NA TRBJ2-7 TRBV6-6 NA CASREDRLPSYEQYF TGTGCCAGCAGGGAAGACAGGCTCCCCTCCTACGAGCAGTACTTC
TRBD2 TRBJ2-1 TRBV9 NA CASSVDGSGGAYEQFF TGTGCCAGCAGCGTAGATGGTAGCGGGGGGGCCTATGAGCAGTTCTTC
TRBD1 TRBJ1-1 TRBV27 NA CASSLGTATEAFF TGTGCCAGCAGTCTAGGGACAGCCACTGAAGCTTTCTTT
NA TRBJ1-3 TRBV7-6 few CASSPWSSGNTIYF TGTGCCAGCAGCCCATGGAGCTCTGGAAACACCATATATTTT
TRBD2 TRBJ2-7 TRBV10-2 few CASSGMRGANYEQYF TGCGCCAGCAGTGGTATGCGGGGGGCAAACTACGAGCAGTACTTC
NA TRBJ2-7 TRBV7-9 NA CASSLAQGVDF TGTGCCAGCAGCTTAGCGCAGGGTGTGGACTTC
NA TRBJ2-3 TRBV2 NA CASSGFGTDTQYF TGTGCCAGCAGTGGGTTTGGTACAGATACGCAGTATTTT
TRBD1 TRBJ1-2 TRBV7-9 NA CASSPAPGTALYGYTF TGTGCCAGCAGCCCCGCGCCCGGGACAGCATTGTATGGCTACACCTTC
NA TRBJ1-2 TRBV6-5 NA CASRTVDYGYTF TGTGCCAGCAGGACAGTTGACTATGGCTACACCTTC
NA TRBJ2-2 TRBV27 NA CASSSRGLTGELFF TGTGCCAGCAGTAGTAGGGGATTAACCGGGGAGCTGTTTTTT
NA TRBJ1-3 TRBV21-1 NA CASSKDRGLSGNTIYF TGTGCCAGCAGCAAGGACAGGGGTCTCTCTGGAAACACCATATATTTT
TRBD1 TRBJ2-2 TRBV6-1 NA CASRRGQDTGELFF TGTGCCAGCAGGAGGGGACAGGACACCGGGGAGCTGTTTTTT
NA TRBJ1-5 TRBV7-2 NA CASSRDGDYQPQHF TGTGCCAGCAGCCGAGACGGTGATTATCAGCCCCAGCATTTT
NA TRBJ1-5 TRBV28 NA CASSLGRISVNQPQHF TGTGCCAGCAGTTTAGGCAGAATATCGGTCAATCAGCCCCAGCATTTT
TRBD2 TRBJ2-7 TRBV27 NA CASSLWGGTPLYF TGTGCCAGCAGTTTGTGGGGGGGGACCCCTCTGTACTTC
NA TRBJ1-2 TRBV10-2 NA CASSEGVRGSGYGYTF TGCGCCAGCAGTGAGGGGGTGCGGGGCAGTGGCTATGGCTACACCTTC
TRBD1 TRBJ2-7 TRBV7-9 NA CASSPEDRGYEQYF TGTGCCAGCAGCCCCGAGGACAGGGGCTACGAGCAGTACTTC
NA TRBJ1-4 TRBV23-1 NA CASSQFVSYSPELFF TGCGCCAGCAGTCAATTCGTATCGTACAGCCCAGAACTGTTTTTT
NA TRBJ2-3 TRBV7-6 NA CASSPIRVGTDTQYF TGTGCCAGCAGCCCTATCAGGGTGGGCACAGATACGCAGTATTTT
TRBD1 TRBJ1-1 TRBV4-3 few CASSQYNLDRVTFF TGCGCCAGCAGCCAGTACAACCTCGACAGGGTAACTTTCTTT
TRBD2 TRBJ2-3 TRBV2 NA CASSVERGGLDTQYF TGTGCCAGCAGTGTCGAGCGGGGGGGCCTAGATACGCAGTATTTT
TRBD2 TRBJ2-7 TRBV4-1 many CASSQRGITSGGSYEQYF TGCGCCAGCAGCCAGCGGGGGATTACTAGCGGGGGCTCCTACGAGCAGTACTTC
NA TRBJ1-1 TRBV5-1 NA CASSGTDQLTEAFF TGCGCCAGCAGCGGGACGGACCAACTCACTGAAGCTTTCTTT
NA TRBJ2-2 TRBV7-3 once CASSLIWDGGTGELFF TGTGCCAGCAGCTTAATATGGGACGGGGGCACCGGGGAGCTGTTTTTT
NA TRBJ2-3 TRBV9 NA CASSVIGGDTQYF TGTGCCAGCAGCGTAATAGGAGGAGATACGCAGTATTTT
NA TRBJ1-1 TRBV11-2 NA CASRSLTDAEAFF TGTGCCAGCAGATCGCTGACAGATGCTGAAGCTTTCTTT